Listed here is a single T cell receptor (beta chain). The record originates from a study of technical replicates of blood from four donors. TCRdb's copy holds only in-frame clones and misses some; the assay was immunoSEQ multiplex PCR. The data contain almost 70,000 clones, approximately 89% of them singletons. The CDR3 totals 15 residues. The receptor was isolated from a human donor in good health. Some clones in this sample may be carry-over from other donors' samples. Input material: PBMCs. The chain has TRBV12-2 and TRBJ2-7; whether TRBD2, the table's D call, matches the DNA was not checked. TRBV12-2 is deemed a pseudogene. The CDR3 loop is CASRLGLGVSYEQYF. CDR3 DNA: TGTGCAAGTCGCTTAGGGTTAGGAGTTTCCTACGAGCAGTACTTC.